The 20 T cell receptor beta chains listed next were all sequenced from one sample in a study of shared clonotypes between healthy human individuals (TCRdb year 2020). CD8 naive samples consisted of CD45RO-negative cells that were positively selected for CCR7, yielding a CD45RA+CCR7+ population without TemRA cells. The library was prepared using the immunoSEQ multiplex PCR assay. Entries here come from immuneACCESS through TCRdb and include only in-frame sequences with V and J called. Some clones fail to appear in such tables; in the studies checked, an unresolved V gene covers under half of the shortfall, and the cause of the remainder is unknown. The sample records about 600,000 clones, 95% to 98% of which are singletons. 0.25% to 0.35% of the sample lies in the top ten. The specimen was naive CD8+ T cells sorted from blood. The cell subset or site label of this sample denotes: CD45RA+CCR7+. All receptors derive from a man aged 25 to 40 in good health.

The chain uses TRBV7-6 and TRBJ2-1, with 9 bases aligning to TRBD2. After removal of 4 bases from V and 9 bases from J, the junction contained 19 bases not matched to a gene. The CDR3 consists of 18 residues. Germline V gives CDR1 SGHVS, CDR2 FNYEAQ. The CDR3 here is CASSSPWGPAGGLSEQFF. CDR3 DNA: TGTGCCAGCAGCTCCCCATGGGGCCCGGCGGGAGGGTTGTCTGAGCAGTTCTTC. The variable domain in full, with the rest retrieved from reference TRBV7-6 and TRBJ2-1, is GAGVSQSPRYKVTKRGQDVALRCDPISGHVSLYWYRQALGQGPEFLTYFNYEAQQDKSGLPNDRFSAERPEGSISTLTIQRTEQRDSAMYRCASSSPWGPAGGLSEQFFGPGTRLTVL.

CDR3 residues: CASSHWDRDRDEQYF. CDR3 sequence (DNA): TGCGCCAGCAGCCACTGGGACAGGGATAGAGACGAGCAGTACTTC. The chain couples TRBV4-1 to TRBJ2-7, with 9 bases fitting TRBD1. The length of the CDR3 is 15 residues. After removal of 3 bases from V and 5 bases from J, the junction contained 8 bases not matched to a gene. Germline CDR1 reads MGHRA; CDR2 reads YSYEKL.

CDR3 coding DNA: TGCGCCAGCGGGCGGGAGTCAACCGGGGAGCTGTTTTTT. Amino acids: CASGRESTGELFF. The rearrangement joins TRBV10-2 to TRBJ2-2, with 7 bases matching TRBD2. CDR1 and CDR2 (germline): WSHSY, SAAADI. J lost 5 bases, V lost 8 bases, and 5 bases had no gene match. The CDR3 length is 13 residues.

The chain links TRBV6-5 to TRBJ2-1, with D tentatively TRBD2 (6 bases). The V and J ends lost 4 bases and 3 bases respectively, with 7 bases between them. Per germline, CDR1 MNHEY and CDR2 SVGAGI. The CDR3 is 13 residues long. CDR3 protein: CASSSSVYNEQFF. CDR3 DNA sequence: TGTGCCAGCAGTTCTAGCGTCTACAATGAGCAGTTCTTC.

The chain uses TRBV10-2 and TRBJ1-3; D gene unclear. V dropped 3 bases and J dropped 4 bases, with 16 bases sitting between them. From germline, CDR1 is WSHSY and CDR2 SAAADI. The CDR3 extends over 16 amino acids. The CDR3 nucleotides read TGCGCCAGCAGTGACTCATCGGACGAGACAGGAAACACCATATATTTT. Amino acids: CASSDSSDETGNTIYF.

This rearrangement joins TRBV9 to TRBJ2-7, with 10 bases identical to TRBD2. Trimming took 0 bases from V and 3 from J; bases not matched to a gene: 6. The germline V gene has CDR1 SGDLS and CDR2 YYNGEE. The CDR3 covers 16 residues. CDR3 in DNA: TGTGCCAGCAGCGTAGGGGCTAGCGGGAGTAACTACGAGCAGTACTTC. This gives the protein CASSVGASGSNYEQYF.

The rearrangement joins TRBV4-1 to TRBJ2-7, with D tentatively TRBD2 (5 bases). Trimming shortened V by 0 bases and J by 5 bases, and 8 bases separated the two germline ends. The CDR3 runs 13 residues. Germline loops: CDR1 MGHRA, CDR2 YSYEKL. CDR3 protein: CASSQDQRDEQYF. CDR3 bases: TGCGCCAGCAGCCAAGATCAGAGGGACGAGCAGTACTTC.

The V gene is TRBV5-5, the J gene TRBJ2-5; a possible D gene is TRBD2 (5 bases). The CDR3 covers 16 residues. Germline CDR1 SGHKS, CDR2 YYEKEE (reference sequence). V was trimmed by 1 base and J by 7 bases, leaving 20 bases between them. The CDR3 bases are TGTGCCAGCAGCTTGAGGAGTCCAGAGGGTTTAGGGACCCAGTACTTC. This codes for CASSLRSPEGLGTQYF.

This rearrangement joins TRBV28 to TRBJ2-7; 15 nucleotides line up with TRBD2. Losses at the gene ends were 6 bases for V and 7 bases for J; bases not matched to a gene: 7. Germline lookup yields CDR1 MDHEN and CDR2 SYDVKM. The CDR3 spans 15 residues. CDR3: CASSKGLAGGFEQYF. In DNA form, the CDR3 reads TGTGCCAGCAGCAAGGGACTAGCGGGGGGCTTTGAGCAGTACTTC.

The chain combines TRBV7-6 with TRBJ2-6, with D possibly TRBD1 on 6 matching bases. The germline V and J ends were trimmed by 6 bases and 0 bases, with 21 bases remaining between them. Looked up from germline, CDR1 is SGHVS and CDR2 is FNYEAQ. CDR3 length: 19 amino acids. CDR3 sequence (DNA): TGTGCCAGCAGTAATTACAGGGCGATGGGCCTCTCTGGGGCCAACGTCCTGACTTTC. Protein sequence: CASSNYRAMGLSGANVLTF.

The rearrangement uses TRBV10-3 and TRBJ1-5; 9 bases line up with TRBD1. Germline loops: CDR1 ENHRY, CDR2 SYGVKD. The V gene end was trimmed by 2 bases and the J gene end by 6 bases; junction bases not matched to a gene: 2. The CDR3 has 14 residues. CDR3: CAISEVDRGQPQHF. The CDR3 DNA reads as TGTGCCATCAGTGAGGTGGACAGGGGTCAGCCCCAGCATTTT.

In the case of this clone: The sample contains more than one DNA sequence encoding this CDR3. The rearrangement joins TRBV5-5 to TRBJ2-7; D is unresolved. Germline V gives CDR1 SGHKS, CDR2 YYEKEE (reference sequence). Trimming stripped 0 bases from V and 4 bases from J, with 2 bases between. This CDR3 is built from 11 residues. The CDR3 here is CASSLGYEQYF. The CDR3, as DNA: TGTGCCAGCAGCTTGGGATACGAGCAGTACTTC.

The CDR3 nucleotides read TGCGCCAGCAGTGGAGAGAGCTCCTACAATGAGCAGTTCTTC. Its translation is CASSGESSYNEQFF. The chain carries TRBV10-1 and TRBJ2-1, with no clear D. The CDR3 runs to 14 residues. Germline V CDR1 and CDR2: WNHNN, SYGVQD (reference sequence). Trimming pared 4 bases from V and 0 bases from J, leaving 7 bases between.

This clone was seen only once. This chain links TRBV29-1 with TRBJ2-1; 12 nucleotides agree with TRBD2. The CDR3 has 17 amino acids. Germline trimming cut 1 base from V and 4 bases from J; bases unmatched to any gene: 8. Germline CDR1 is SQVTM and CDR2 is ANQGSEA. The CDR3 DNA is TGCAGCGTTGAAGCGCTAGCGGGAGGGCTTTCATACAATGAGCAGTTCTTC. Translating gives CSVEALAGGLSYNEQFF.

The rearrangement links TRBV5-5 to TRBJ1-5; a weak D match, TRBD1 (6 bases). The CDR3 runs to 15 residues. Germline loops: CDR1 SGHKS, CDR2 YYEKEE (reference sequence). The V end was cut by 0 bases, the J end by 3 bases, with 10 bases between. CDR3 nucleotides: TGTGCCAGCAGCTTGGGGCAGGGGTTCAATCAGCCCCAGCATTTT. Encoded protein: CASSLGQGFNQPQHF.

The chain recombines TRBV6-5 with TRBJ2-3, with D possibly matching TRBD2 (6 bases). V shed 5 bases and J shed 3 bases, with 15 bases lying between them. The CDR3 consists of 15 residues. Germline V lookup: CDR1 MNHEY, CDR2 SVGAGI. CDR3 sequence: CASSRRGFITDTQYF. The CDR3 DNA reads TGTGCCAGCAGTCGACGGGGGTTTATTACAGATACGCAGTATTTT.

This chain uses TRBV5-8 with TRBJ2-7; 7 bases are shared with TRBD2. CDR1 is SGHTS, CDR2 YDEGEE, per germline. This CDR3 has 15 amino acids. V was clipped by 0 bases and J by 0 bases; unmatched bases: 3. CDR3 DNA sequence: TGTGCCAGCAGCTTGGCGGGAGGTCCCTCCTACGAGCAGTACTTC. This codes for CASSLAGGPSYEQYF.

The chain joins TRBV2 to TRBJ2-7, with 8 bases identical to TRBD2. The CDR3 is 15 residues long. Per germline, CDR1 SNHLY and CDR2 FYNNEI. Trimming took 4 bases from V and 5 from J; bases not matched to a gene: 10. The CDR3 nucleotides read TGTGCCAGCAGTGGTGCCGGGACTAGGTATGACGAGCAGTACTTC. As protein: CASSGAGTRYDEQYF.

The chain couples TRBV29-1 to TRBJ1-1; no firm D call. V was shortened by 2 bases and J by 4 bases, with 14 bases between the two germline ends. The CDR3 extends over 14 amino acids. Germline lookup yields CDR1 SQVTM and CDR2 ANQGSEA. CDR3 region: CSVEIPREVTEAFF. CDR3 nucleotide sequence: TGCAGCGTTGAAATACCTCGGGAGGTCACTGAAGCTTTCTTT.

The chain links TRBV6-5 to TRBJ2-5; 8 nucleotides agree with TRBD1. V dropped 5 bases and J dropped 5; count of bases not matched to a gene: 7. The CDR3 consists of 14 residues. CDR1 and CDR2 (germline): MNHEY, SVGAGI. The CDR3: CASSLRTGSETQYF. Here the CDR3 DNA reads TGTGCCAGCAGTCTGAGGACAGGGTCGGAGACCCAGTACTTC.